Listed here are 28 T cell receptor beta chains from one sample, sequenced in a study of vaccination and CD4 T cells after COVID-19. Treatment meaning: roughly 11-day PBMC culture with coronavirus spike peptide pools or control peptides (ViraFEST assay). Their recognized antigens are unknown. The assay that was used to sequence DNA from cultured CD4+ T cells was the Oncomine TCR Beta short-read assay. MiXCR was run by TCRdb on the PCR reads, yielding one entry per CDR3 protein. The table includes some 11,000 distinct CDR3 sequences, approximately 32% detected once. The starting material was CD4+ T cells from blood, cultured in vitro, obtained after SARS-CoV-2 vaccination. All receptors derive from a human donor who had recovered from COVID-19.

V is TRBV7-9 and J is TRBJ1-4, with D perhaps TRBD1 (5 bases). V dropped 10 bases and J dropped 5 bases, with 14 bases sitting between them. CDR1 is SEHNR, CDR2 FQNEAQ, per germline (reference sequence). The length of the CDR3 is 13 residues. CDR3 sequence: CATSTGANEKLFF. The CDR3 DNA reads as TGTGCCACCTCAACCGGGGCCAATGAAAAACTGTTTTTT.

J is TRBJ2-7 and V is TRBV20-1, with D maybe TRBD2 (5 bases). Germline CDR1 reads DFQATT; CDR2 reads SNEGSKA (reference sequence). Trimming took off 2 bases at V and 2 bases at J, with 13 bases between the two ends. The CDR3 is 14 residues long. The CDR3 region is CSARTGKYTYEQYF. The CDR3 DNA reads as TGCAGTGCTAGAACGGGAAAATATACCTACGAGCAGTACTTC.

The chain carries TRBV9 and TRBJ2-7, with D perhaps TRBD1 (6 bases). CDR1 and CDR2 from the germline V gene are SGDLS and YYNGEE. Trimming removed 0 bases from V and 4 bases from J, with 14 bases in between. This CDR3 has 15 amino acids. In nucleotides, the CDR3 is TGTGCCAGCAGCGTAGGAGGGACACAAGTTTACGAGCAGTACTTC. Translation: CASSVGGTQVYEQYF.

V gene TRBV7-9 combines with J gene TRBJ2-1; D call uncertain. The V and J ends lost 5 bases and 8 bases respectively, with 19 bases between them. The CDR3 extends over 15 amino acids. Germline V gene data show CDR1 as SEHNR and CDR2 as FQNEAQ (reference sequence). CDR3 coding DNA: TGTGCCAGCAGCCAAGGCCGGGCCGACTTTTATGAGCAGTTCTTC. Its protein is CASSQGRADFYEQFF.

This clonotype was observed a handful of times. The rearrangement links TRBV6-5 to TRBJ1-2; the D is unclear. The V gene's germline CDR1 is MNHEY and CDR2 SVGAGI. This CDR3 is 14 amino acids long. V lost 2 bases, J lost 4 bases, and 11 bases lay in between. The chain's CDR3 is CASSYGEATYGYTF. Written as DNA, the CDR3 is TGTGCCAGCAGTTACGGTGAGGCAACCTATGGCTACACCTTC.

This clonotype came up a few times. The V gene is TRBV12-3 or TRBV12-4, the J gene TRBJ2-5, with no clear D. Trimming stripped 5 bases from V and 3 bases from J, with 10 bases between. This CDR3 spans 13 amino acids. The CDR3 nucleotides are TGTGCCAGCAGTCTAACACCAAAAGAGACCCAGTACTTC. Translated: CASSLTPKETQYF.

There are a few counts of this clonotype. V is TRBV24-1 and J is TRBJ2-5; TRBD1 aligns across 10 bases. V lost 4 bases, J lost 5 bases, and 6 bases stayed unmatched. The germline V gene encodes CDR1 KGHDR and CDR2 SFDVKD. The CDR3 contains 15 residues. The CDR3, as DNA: TGTGCCACCAGTGAAGACAGGGGGCGTGGGGAGACCCAGTACTTC. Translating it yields CATSEDRGRGETQYF.

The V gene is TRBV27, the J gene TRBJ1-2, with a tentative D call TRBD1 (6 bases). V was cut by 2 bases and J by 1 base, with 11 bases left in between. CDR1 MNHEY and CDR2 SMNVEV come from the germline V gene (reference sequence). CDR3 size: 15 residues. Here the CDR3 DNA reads TGTGCCAGCAGTTTAGGGACACGGATTAACTATGGCTACACCTTC. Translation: CASSLGTRINYGYTF.

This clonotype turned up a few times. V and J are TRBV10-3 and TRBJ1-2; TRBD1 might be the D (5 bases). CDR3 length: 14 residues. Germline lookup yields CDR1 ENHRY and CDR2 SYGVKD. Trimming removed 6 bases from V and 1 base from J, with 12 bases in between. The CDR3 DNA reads TGTGCCATCAGCCCACAGGCGATTAACTATGGCTACACCTTC. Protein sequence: CAISPQAINYGYTF.

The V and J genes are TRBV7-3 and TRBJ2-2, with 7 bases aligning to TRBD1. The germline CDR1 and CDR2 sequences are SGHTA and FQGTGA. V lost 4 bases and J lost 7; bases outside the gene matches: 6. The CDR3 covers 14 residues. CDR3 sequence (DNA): TGTGCCAGCAGCTCAGGACAGGCGGTCGGGGAGCTGTTTTTT. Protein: CASSSGQAVGELFF.

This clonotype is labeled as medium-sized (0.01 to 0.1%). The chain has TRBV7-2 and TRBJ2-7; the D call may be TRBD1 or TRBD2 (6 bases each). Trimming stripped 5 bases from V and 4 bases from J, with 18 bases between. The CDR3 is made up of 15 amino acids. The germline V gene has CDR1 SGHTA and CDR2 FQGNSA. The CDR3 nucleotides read TGTGCCAGCAGCCCACAGGGAGGTCTAGGGTACGAGCAGTACTTC. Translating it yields CASSPQGGLGYEQYF. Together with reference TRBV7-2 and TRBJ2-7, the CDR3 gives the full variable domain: GAGVSQSPSNKVTEKGKDVELRCDPISGHTALYWYRQSLGQGLEFLIYFQGNSAPDKSGLPSDRFSAERTGGSVSTLTIQRTQQEDSAVYLCASSPQGGLGYEQYFGPGTRLTVT.

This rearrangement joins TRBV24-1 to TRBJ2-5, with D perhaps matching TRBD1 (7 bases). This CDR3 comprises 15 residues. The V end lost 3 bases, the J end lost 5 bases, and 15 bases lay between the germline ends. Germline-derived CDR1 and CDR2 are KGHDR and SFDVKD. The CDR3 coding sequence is TGTGCCACCAGTGATGCAGGGGGGACTGGGGAGACCCAGTACTTC. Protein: CATSDAGGTGETQYF.

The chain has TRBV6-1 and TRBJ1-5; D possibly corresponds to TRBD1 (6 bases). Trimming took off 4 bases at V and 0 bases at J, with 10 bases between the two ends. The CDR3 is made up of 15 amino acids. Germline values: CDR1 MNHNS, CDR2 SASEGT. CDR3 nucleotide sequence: TGTGCCAGCAGTGTGGGAGGGGGTAGCAATCAGCCCCAGCATTTT. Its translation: CASSVGGGSNQPQHF.

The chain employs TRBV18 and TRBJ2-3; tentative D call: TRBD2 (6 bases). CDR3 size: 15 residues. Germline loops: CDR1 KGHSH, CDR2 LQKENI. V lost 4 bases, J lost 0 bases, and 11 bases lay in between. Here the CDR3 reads CASSQDYLSTDTQYF. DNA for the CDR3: TGTGCCAGCTCACAGGACTACCTTAGCACAGATACGCAGTATTTT.

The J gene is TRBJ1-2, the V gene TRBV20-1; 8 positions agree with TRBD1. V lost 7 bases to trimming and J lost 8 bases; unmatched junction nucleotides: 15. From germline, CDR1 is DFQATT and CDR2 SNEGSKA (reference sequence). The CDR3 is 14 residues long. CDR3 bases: TGCAGTGGGCCGTCTGATAGGACAGGGTGGGGCTACACCTTC. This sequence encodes CSGPSDRTGWGYTF.

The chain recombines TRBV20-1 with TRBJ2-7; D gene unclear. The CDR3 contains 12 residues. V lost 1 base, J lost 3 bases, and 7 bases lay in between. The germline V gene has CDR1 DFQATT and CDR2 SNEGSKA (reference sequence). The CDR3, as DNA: TGCAGTGCTAGAGCACTTTTCTACGAGCAGTACTTC. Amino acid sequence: CSARALFYEQYF.

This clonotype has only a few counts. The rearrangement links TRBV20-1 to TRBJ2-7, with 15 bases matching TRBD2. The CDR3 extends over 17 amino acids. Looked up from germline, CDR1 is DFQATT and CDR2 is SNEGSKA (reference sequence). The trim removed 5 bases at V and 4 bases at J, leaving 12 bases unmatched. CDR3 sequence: CSAPLWTSGRAGYEQYF. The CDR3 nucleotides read TGCAGTGCTCCACTTTGGACTAGCGGGAGGGCCGGATACGAGCAGTACTTC.

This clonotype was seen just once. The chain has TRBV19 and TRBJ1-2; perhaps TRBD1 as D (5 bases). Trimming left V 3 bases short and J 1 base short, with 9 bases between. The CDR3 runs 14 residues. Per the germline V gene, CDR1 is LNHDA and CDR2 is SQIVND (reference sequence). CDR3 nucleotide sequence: TGTGCCAGTAGTATGGGACGGGTTAACTATGGCTACACCTTC. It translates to CASSMGRVNYGYTF.

As DNA, the CDR3 is TGTGCCAGTACCCAAAGGACAGGACCTGCCAATGAGCAGTTCTTC. Protein product: CASTQRTGPANEQFF. The rearrangement uses TRBV19 and TRBJ2-1; 7 positions agree with TRBD1. J gave up 6 bases and V 7 bases, and 12 bases lay outside the gene matches. CDR3 length equals 15 residues. Germline CDR1 is LNHDA and CDR2 is SQIVND (reference sequence).

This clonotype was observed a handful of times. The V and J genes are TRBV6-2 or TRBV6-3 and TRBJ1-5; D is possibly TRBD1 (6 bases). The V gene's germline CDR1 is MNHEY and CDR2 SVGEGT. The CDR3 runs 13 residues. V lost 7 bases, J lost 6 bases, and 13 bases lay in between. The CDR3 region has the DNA TGTGCCAGCACAACATCAGGGGTTCAGCCCCAGCATTTT. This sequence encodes CASTTSGVQPQHF.

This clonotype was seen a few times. The CDR3 spells CSAGKTGVGGNQPQHF. The CDR3 DNA reads TGCAGTGCGGGAAAAACTGGGGTTGGCGGCAATCAGCCCCAGCATTTT. The V gene is TRBV20-1, the J gene TRBJ1-5; unclear D gene. Trimming took 6 bases from V and 2 from J, leaving 20 bases between them. This CDR3 region has 16 residues. Per germline, CDR1 DFQATT and CDR2 SNEGSKA (reference sequence).

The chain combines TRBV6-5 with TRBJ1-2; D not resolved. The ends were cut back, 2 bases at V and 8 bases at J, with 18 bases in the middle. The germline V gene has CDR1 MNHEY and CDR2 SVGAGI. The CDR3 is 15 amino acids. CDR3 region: CASSYDPTSARGYTF. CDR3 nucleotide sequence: TGTGCCAGCAGTTACGATCCCACGTCGGCCCGGGGCTACACCTTC.

CDR3 sequence: CSGRGGTDTQYF. The DNA of the CDR3 is TGCAGTGGGAGGGGGGGCACAGATACGCAGTATTTT. The chain couples TRBV20-1 to TRBJ2-3; the D call may be TRBD1 or TRBD2 (6 bases each). V dropped 7 bases and J dropped 1 base, with 9 bases sitting between them. CDR1 is DFQATT and CDR2 is SNEGSKA in the germline V gene (reference sequence). The CDR3 runs 12 residues.

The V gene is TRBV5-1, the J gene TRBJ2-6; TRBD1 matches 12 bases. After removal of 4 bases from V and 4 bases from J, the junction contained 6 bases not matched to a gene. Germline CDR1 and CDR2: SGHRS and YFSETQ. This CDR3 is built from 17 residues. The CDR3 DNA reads TGCGCCAGCAGCGGCGGGACAGGGGGCTCCGGGGCCAACGTCCTGACTTTC. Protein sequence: CASSGGTGGSGANVLTF.

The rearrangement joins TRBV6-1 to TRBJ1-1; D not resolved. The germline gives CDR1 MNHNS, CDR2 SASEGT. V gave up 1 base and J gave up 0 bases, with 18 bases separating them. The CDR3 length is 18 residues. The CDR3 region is CASSEGGWARTLNTEAFF. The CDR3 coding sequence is TGTGCCAGCAGTGAAGGAGGCTGGGCTCGGACGTTGAACACTGAAGCTTTCTTT.

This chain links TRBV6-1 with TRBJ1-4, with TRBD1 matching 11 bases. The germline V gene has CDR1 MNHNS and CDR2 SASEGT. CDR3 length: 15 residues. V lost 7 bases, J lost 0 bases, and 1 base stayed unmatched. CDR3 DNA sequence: TGTGCCAGCAAGGGACAGGGGGCAACTAATGAAAAACTGTTTTTT. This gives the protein CASKGQGATNEKLFF.

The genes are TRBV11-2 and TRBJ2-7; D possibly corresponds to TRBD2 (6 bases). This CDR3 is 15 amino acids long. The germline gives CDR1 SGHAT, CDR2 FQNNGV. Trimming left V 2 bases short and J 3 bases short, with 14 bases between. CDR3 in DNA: TGTGCCAGCAGCTTAAGGGCCGGGGGATTCTACGAGCAGTACTTC. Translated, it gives CASSLRAGGFYEQYF.

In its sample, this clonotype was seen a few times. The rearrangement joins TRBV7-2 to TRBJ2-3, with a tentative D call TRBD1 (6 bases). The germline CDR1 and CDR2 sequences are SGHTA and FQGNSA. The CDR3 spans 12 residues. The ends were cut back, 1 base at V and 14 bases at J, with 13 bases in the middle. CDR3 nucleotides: TGTGCCAGCAGCTTAGTGGGGACACTCGCGTATTTT. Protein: CASSLVGTLAYF.